Each of the 27 T cell receptor beta chains below was sequenced from the same sample in a study of cytomegalovirus exposure and HLA in healthy donors. PCR primers comprised 60 Vbeta and 13 Jbeta primers. Clones were read by immunoSEQ multiplex PCR, and TCRdb kept only the in-frame ones, dropping some. The table includes about 120,000 clones, 60% to 80% detected once. Sequencing input: PBMCs. Source of these receptors: a woman aged 25 to 39 in good health and CMV-seropositive.

The chain couples TRBV19 to TRBJ2-5; TRBD1 might be the D (5 bases). This CDR3 has 15 amino acids. Looked up from germline, CDR1 is LNHDA and CDR2 is SQIVND (reference sequence). Trimming took off 1 base at V and 3 bases at J, with 12 bases between the two ends. The CDR3 reads CASSIGSRDEETQYF. The DNA of the CDR3 is TGTGCCAGTAGTATAGGGTCCAGGGATGAAGAGACCCAGTACTTC.

This clone was observed a few times. The gene calls are TRBV7-3 and TRBJ2-3; 7 bases align to TRBD2. Germline values: CDR1 SGHTA, CDR2 FQGTGA. The V segment lost 8 bases and the J segment 2 bases; nucleotides outside the gene matches: 7. CDR3 length: 14 amino acids. CDR3 loop: CASAKRDLTDTQYF. The CDR3, as DNA: TGTGCCAGCGCAAAGCGGGATCTCACAGATACGCAGTATTTT.

About this clone: One end of the junction does not line up with germline, which may come from a read error. The genes are TRBV7-9 and TRBJ1-1; D remains unclear. The CDR3 has 17 amino acids. CDR1 and CDR2 (germline): SEHNR, FQNEAQ (reference sequence). CDR3 coding DNA: TGTTCCAGCAGCTTAGGTTCTTGGTTACAGCCGAACACTGAAGCTTTCTTT. It is translated as CSSSLGSWLQPNTEAFF.

As for this clone: Sequence at one end of the junction differs from germline and may be a read error. The chain combines TRBV7-7 with TRBJ2-7, with D maybe TRBD1 (6 bases). Germline-derived CDR1 and CDR2 are SSHAT and FNYEAQ (reference sequence). The CDR3 sequence is 16 residues long. The CDR3 region has the DNA TGTGCTAGCAGCCCGCCCGACAGGACCAGCTCCTACGAGCAGTACTTC. The encoded protein is CASSPPDRTSSYEQYF.

V is TRBV2 and J is TRBJ1-5; TRBD1 matches 7 bases. The CDR3 covers 14 residues. Germline lookup yields CDR1 SNHLY and CDR2 FYNNEI. J was trimmed by 7 bases and V by 1 base; bases with no gene match: 4. CDR3 DNA: TGTGCCAGCAGTGAAGAGGGGGCCGCGCAGCCCCAGCATTTT. Translated: CASSEEGAAQPQHF.

Comment on this clone: The sample contains more than one DNA sequence encoding this CDR3. The gene calls are TRBV6-1 and TRBJ1-5; 7 bases are a match to TRBD1. V gave up 6 bases and J gave up 7 bases; unmatched junction bases: 12. The CDR3 length is 15 residues. Germline V CDR1 and CDR2: MNHNS, SASEGT. CDR3 bases: TGTGCCAGCAGCCGACTCACAGGGGACGGACAGCCCCAGCATTTT. The encoded protein is CASSRLTGDGQPQHF.

The chain joins TRBV5-1 to TRBJ2-1; D is perhaps TRBD2 (6 bases). Germline CDR1 and CDR2: SGHRS and YFSETQ. CDR3 length: 15 residues. V was trimmed by 0 bases and J by 5 bases, leaving 12 bases between them. The CDR3 spells CASSLAGETNNEQFF. In DNA, the CDR3 is TGCGCCAGCAGCTTGGCGGGGGAAACAAACAATGAGCAGTTCTTC. The variable domain in full, with the rest retrieved from reference TRBV5-1 and TRBJ2-1, is KAGVTQTPRYLIKTRGQQVTLSCSPISGHRSVSWYQQTPGQGLQFLFEYFSETQRNKGNFPGRFSGRQFSNSRSEMNVSTLELGDSALYLCASSLAGETNNEQFFGPGTRLTVL.

This clone was counted only a few times. The chain is built from TRBV30 and TRBJ2-2; D gene unclear. Trimming shortened V by 0 bases and J by 6 bases, and 8 bases separated the two germline ends. The germline gives CDR1 GTSNPN, CDR2 SVGIG (reference sequence). The length of the CDR3 is 13 residues. CDR3 coding DNA: TGTGCCTGGAGTGTGCTGGCAGCCGGGGAGCTGTTTTTT. It specifies CAWSVLAAGELFF.

This clone was detected only a few times. The chain uses TRBV15 and TRBJ2-5; 12 bases map to TRBD2. Germline assignment: CDR1 LNHNV and CDR2 YYDKDF (reference sequence). There are 17 residues in the CDR3. With 3 bases clipped from V and 4 bases from J, the junction kept 9 bases outside the gene matches. The CDR3 sequence: CATSRTTLAGGGETQYF. DNA of the CDR3: TGTGCCACCAGCAGGACAACACTAGCGGGGGGTGGAGAGACCCAGTACTTC.

The V gene is TRBV5-1, the J gene TRBJ2-5; maybe TRBD1 (5 bases). Trimming removed 1 base at V and 2 bases at J, with 9 bases between. Germline CDR1 is SGHRS and CDR2 is YFSETQ. The length of the CDR3 is 14 residues. In DNA, the CDR3 is TGCGCCAGCAGCTTGAACAGGTTACAAGAGACCCAGTACTTC. It specifies CASSLNRLQETQYF.

The J gene is TRBJ2-1, the V gene TRBV15; possibly TRBD2 for D (5 bases). Per germline, CDR1 LNHNV and CDR2 YYDKDF (reference sequence). Between the trimmed V and J ends, which lost 0 bases and 5 bases, there was a span of 14 bases. This CDR3 is 16 amino acids long. CDR3 loop: CATSRESPGNHNEQFF. CDR3 nucleotide sequence: TGTGCCACCAGCAGAGAGAGCCCCGGGAACCACAATGAGCAGTTCTTC.

A few counts support this clone. This chain links TRBV11-3 with TRBJ1-6; D is ambiguous. Between the trimmed V and J ends, which lost 1 base and 5 bases, there was a span of 6 bases. CDR1 and CDR2 (germline): SGHNT, YENEEA. This CDR3 has 14 residues. CDR3 protein: CASSLGQNNSPLHF. The CDR3 DNA reads as TGTGCCAGCAGCTTAGGGCAGAATAATTCACCCCTCCACTTT.

The chain is built from TRBV5-6 and TRBJ2-7; the match to TRBD2 covers 9 bases. The CDR3 sequence is 15 residues long. CDR1 and CDR2 (germline): SGHDT, YYEEEE. Trimming at V came to 5 bases and at J to 4 bases, leaving 10 bases not matched to a gene. The CDR3 DNA sequence: TGTGCCAGCAGGGTGGGTTTAGCGGGAGTTTACGAGCAGTACTTC. Residues: CASRVGLAGVYEQYF.

J is TRBJ2-1 and V is TRBV7-9; D may be TRBD2 (7 bases). Germline CDR1 is SEHNR and CDR2 is FQNEAQ (reference sequence). The CDR3 runs 17 residues. V lost 7 bases and J lost 3, with 22 bases in between. The CDR3 DNA reads as TGTGCCAGCATACCCCGTGGGGCGGGGGCAGGCTACAATGAGCAGTTCTTC. Protein: CASIPRGAGAGYNEQFF.

The chain carries TRBV29-1 and TRBJ2-5; D uncertain. This CDR3 spans 12 amino acids. Germline CDR1 reads SQVTM; CDR2 reads ANQGSEA. Trimming left V 3 bases short and J 1 base short, with 6 bases between. CDR3 sequence reads: CSVEESQETQYF. The CDR3 DNA reads as TGCAGCGTTGAGGAGAGCCAAGAGACCCAGTACTTC.

This clone was picked up one time. The rearrangement uses TRBV11-3 and TRBJ1-2; TRBD1 aligns across 7 bases. With V trimmed by 1 base and J by 4 bases, 18 bases remained unmatched. This CDR3 has 19 residues. Germline V gives CDR1 SGHNT, CDR2 YENEEA. CDR3 residues: CASSLGAGTDEKKPYGYTF. The CDR3 DNA follows: TGTGCCAGCAGCTTAGGAGCCGGGACAGACGAAAAGAAACCCTATGGCTACACCTTC. Based on the CDR3 plus reference TRBV11-3 and TRBJ1-2, the full variable domain is EAGVVQSPRYKIIEKKQPVAFWCNPISGHNTLYWYLQNLGQGPELLIRYENEEAVDDSQLPKDRFSAERLKGVDSTLKIQPAELGDSAVYLCASSLGAGTDEKKPYGYTFGSGTRLTVV.

The V and J genes are TRBV6-5 and TRBJ1-5; no reliable D call. V was pared by 0 bases and J by 5 bases, with 5 bases between. The CDR3 has 13 amino acids. CDR1 MNHEY and CDR2 SVGAGI come from the germline V gene. CDR3 in amino acids: CASSYSVDQPQHF. The DNA for the CDR3 is TGTGCCAGCAGTTACTCAGTAGATCAGCCCCAGCATTTT.

J is TRBJ2-5 and V is TRBV19; no firm D call. V dropped 9 bases and J dropped 2 bases, with 7 bases sitting between them. The CDR3 has 11 residues. Per the germline V gene, CDR1 is LNHDA and CDR2 is SQIVND (reference sequence). CDR3 loop: CASPGQETQYF. CDR3 DNA: TGTGCCAGCCCAGGTCAAGAGACCCAGTACTTC.

The V call is TRBV30, the J call TRBJ1-2, with 7 bases aligning to TRBD1. The trim removed 4 bases at V and 2 bases at J, leaving 10 bases unmatched. The germline gives CDR1 GTSNPN, CDR2 SVGIG (reference sequence). The CDR3 covers 15 residues. CDR3 sequence (DNA): TGTGCCTGGATCCCACAGGGGTCGGTAAACTATGGCTACACCTTC. Translation: CAWIPQGSVNYGYTF.

The J gene is TRBJ1-2, the V gene TRBV5-5; 7 nucleotides line up with TRBD1. The germline CDR1 and CDR2 sequences are SGHKS and YYEKEE (reference sequence). The CDR3 length is 12 residues. Germline trimming cut 9 bases from V and 3 bases from J; bases unmatched to any gene: 5. The CDR3 sequence: CATGGGDYGYTF. CDR3 nucleotides: TGTGCCACAGGGGGAGGTGACTATGGCTACACCTTC.

This clone has just a few counts. CDR3 DNA: TGTGCCAGTAGTTCCCTCGGTTATAGCAATCAGCCCCAGCATTTT. This encodes CASSSLGYSNQPQHF. This chain uses TRBV19 with TRBJ1-5, with D unclear. Between the trimmed V and J ends, which lost 5 bases and 0 bases, there was a span of 11 bases. The CDR3 consists of 15 residues. Germline CDR1 reads LNHDA; CDR2 reads SQIVND (reference sequence).

The V call is TRBV30, the J call TRBJ2-5; TRBD2 matches 8 bases. V lost 1 base to trimming and J lost 5 bases; unmatched junction nucleotides: 3. Germline CDR1 reads GTSNPN; CDR2 reads SVGIG (reference sequence). The CDR3 covers 13 residues. CDR3 protein: CAWSGSGAETQYF. For the CDR3, the DNA is TGTGCCTGGAGTGGTAGCGGGGCTGAGACCCAGTACTTC.

The rearrangement joins TRBV5-1 to TRBJ2-5, with 7 bases aligning to TRBD1. The CDR3 has 13 residues. The V segment lost 7 bases and the J segment 4 bases; nucleotides outside the gene matches: 7. CDR1 and CDR2 (germline): SGHRS, YFSETQ. CDR3 residues: CASRTQGSETQYF. The CDR3 bases are TGCGCCAGCCGCACACAGGGGTCAGAGACCCAGTACTTC.

This rearrangement joins TRBV5-4 to TRBJ1-2; the D is unclear. The CDR3 loop spans 14 amino acids. Trimming removed 0 bases at V and 2 bases at J, with 8 bases between. Germline-derived CDR1 and CDR2 are SGHNT and YYREEE (reference sequence). The CDR3 nucleotides read TGTGCCAGCAGCTTGGAGAGCGGAAACTATGGCTACACCTTC. Amino acids: CASSLESGNYGYTF.

V usage is TRBV30 and J usage is TRBJ1-2; a possible D gene is TRBD1 (5 bases). This CDR3 is built from 13 residues. The V end was cut by 4 bases, the J end by 4 bases, with 13 bases between. Germline CDR1 is GTSNPN and CDR2 is SVGIG (reference sequence). The CDR3, as DNA: TGTGCCTGGACCCAGCAGGGTTCCTATGGCTACACCTTC. It encodes CAWTQQGSYGYTF.

This clone was recorded only once. The chain uses TRBV18 and TRBJ2-5, with TRBD1 as a possible D gene (5 bases). The closer fit of TRBJ2-7 to the DNA end suggests the J call may be wrong. Germline V gene lookup returns CDR1 KGHSH and CDR2 LQKENI. The CDR3 spans 14 residues. In nucleotides, the CDR3 is TGTGCCAGCTCACCACTCAGGGACTCCTACGAGCAGTACTTC. Translated: CASSPLRDSYEQYF.

The J gene is TRBJ1-5, the V gene TRBV6-1; 9 nucleotides agree with TRBD1. The CDR3 has 15 amino acids. V was pared by 4 bases and J by 6 bases, with 7 bases of the junction left unmatched. In germline, CDR1 is MNHNS, CDR2 SASEGT. The CDR3: CASSVTGGTGQPQHF. The CDR3 coding sequence is TGTGCCAGCAGTGTTACAGGGGGCACGGGTCAGCCCCAGCATTTT.